This record looks at one T cell receptor (beta chain) sequence and its context. The antigen is not known. The CDR3 runs 13 residues. The germline V gene has CDR1 SGHRS and CDR2 YFSETQ. Trimming cost V 5 bases and J 6 bases, with 14 bases left between them. This sample is drawn from a study of T-cell memory formation after mild COVID-19. Study context: Largely donor-specific TCR clusters were found.

Study results and caveats: A second wave expanding day 15 to 37 was CD4+-biased; contracting clones were balanced. Nothing showed for sure that second-wave clones peaking on day 37 were SARS-CoV-2 specific. Pre-infection memory showed some responding clones, and this suggested that cross-reactive memory joined.

A single record per CDR3 protein comes from TCRdb applying MiXCR to the 5' RACE reads. The sample lists some 300,000 distinct CDR3 sequences, around a fifth seen once, with around a fifth in the top ten. The receptor's source is a man between 18 and 29 years old who had mild COVID-19 (a few samples of this study predate the infection). Cell type and time point are not known. The chain carries TRBV5-1 and TRBJ2-5; TRBD1 might be the D (5 bases). What was sequenced was PBMCs or a T cell subset sorted from them (not recorded which). DNA of the CDR3: TGCGCCAGCAGACCGCCAGGGCCGAAGACCCAGTACTTC. As protein: CASRPPGPKTQYF. The full variable domain, in which reference TRBV5-1 and TRBJ2-5 provide the parts outside the CDR3, is KAGVTQTPRYLIKTRGQQVTLSCSPISGHRSVSWYQQTPGQGLQFLFEYFSETQRNKGNFPGRFSGRQFSNSRSEMNVSTLELGDSALYLCASRPPGPKTQYFGPGTRLLVL.